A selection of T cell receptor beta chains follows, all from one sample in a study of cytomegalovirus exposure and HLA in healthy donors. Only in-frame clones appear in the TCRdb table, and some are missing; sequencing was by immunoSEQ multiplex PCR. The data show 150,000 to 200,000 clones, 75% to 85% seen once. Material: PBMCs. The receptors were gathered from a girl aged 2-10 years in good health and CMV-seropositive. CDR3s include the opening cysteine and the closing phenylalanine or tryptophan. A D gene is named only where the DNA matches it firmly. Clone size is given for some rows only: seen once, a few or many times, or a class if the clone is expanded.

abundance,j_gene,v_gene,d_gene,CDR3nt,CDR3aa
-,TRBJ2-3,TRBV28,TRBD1,TGTGCCAGCAGTTTAACGCGGGACAGGGGTTCGAGAGATACGCAGTATTTT,CASSLTRDRGSRDTQYF
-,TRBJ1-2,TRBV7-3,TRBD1,TGTGCCAGCAGCTTAACGAGGGGGCCTGGCTACACCTTC,CASSLTRGPGYTF
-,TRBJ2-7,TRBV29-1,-,TGCAGCGTCGGGGGCGGGAGTTCCTACGAGCAGTACTTC,CSVGGGSSYEQYF
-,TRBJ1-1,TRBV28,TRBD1,TGTGCCAGCAGTTACAGGGGAGACACTGAAGCTTTCTTT,CASSYRGDTEAFF
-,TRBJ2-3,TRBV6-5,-,TGTGCCAGCAGCACAGACGGTGGCACAGATACGCAGTATTTT,CASSTDGGTDTQYF
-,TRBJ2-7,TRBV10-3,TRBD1,TGTGCCATCAGTAGGGACAGAAACTACGAGCAGTACTTC,CAISRDRNYEQYF
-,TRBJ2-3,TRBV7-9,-,TGTTCCAGCACACTAAGCACAGATACGCAGTATTTT,CSSTLSTDTQYF
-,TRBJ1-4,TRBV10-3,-,TGTGCCATCAGTGAGCCCCATAGTGAAAAACTGTTTTTT,CAISEPHSEKLFF
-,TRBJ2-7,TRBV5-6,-,TGTGCCAGCAGCTTACAGATCCCCTACGAGCAGTACTTC,CASSLQIPYEQYF
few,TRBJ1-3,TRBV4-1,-,TGCGCCAGCAGCAGCTCTCCCGGAAACACCATATATTTT,CASSSSPGNTIYF
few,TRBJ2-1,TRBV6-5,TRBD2,TGTGCCGCCGGGACTAGCGACTCGAATGAGCAGTTCTTC,CAAGTSDSNEQFF
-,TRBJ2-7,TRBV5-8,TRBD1,TGTGCCAGCAGACAGGGGTTGTACGAGCAGTACTTC,CASRQGLYEQYF
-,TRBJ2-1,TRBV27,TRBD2,TGTGCCAGCAGGTCTCGGACTAGCGAAATATACAATGAGCAGTTCTTC,CASRSRTSEIYNEQFF
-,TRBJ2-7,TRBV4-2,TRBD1,TGTGCCAGCAGCCAAGATTTAGGACAGGGCTCCTACGAGCAGTACTTC,CASSQDLGQGSYEQYF
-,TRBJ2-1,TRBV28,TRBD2,TGTGCCAGCAGTCCTTCCCGGGGGAGCGGGATCCCCTACAATGAGCAGTTCTTC,CASSPSRGSGIPYNEQFF
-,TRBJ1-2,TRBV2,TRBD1,TGTGCCAGCAGTGAAGAGGGGACAGGGGCCGCTGGCAGTTATGGCTACACCTTC,CASSEEGTGAAGSYGYTF
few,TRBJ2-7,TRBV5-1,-,TGCGCCAGCAGCAGACAGGTTTCCTCCTACGAGCAGTACTTC,CASSRQVSSYEQYF
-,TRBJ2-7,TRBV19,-,TGTGCCAGTAGTATTCAGGACAGCGGAGTACTTCCCTACGAGCAGTACTTC,CASSIQDSGVLPYEQYF
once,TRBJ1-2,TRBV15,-,TGTGCCACCAGCCGCGAATCCTATGGCTACACCTTC,CATSRESYGYTF
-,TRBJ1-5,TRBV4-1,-,TGCGCCAGCAGCCATCCCCCCTACAGAGCCAGCAATCAGCCCCAGCATTTT,CASSHPPYRASNQPQHF
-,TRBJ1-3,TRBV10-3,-,TGTGCCATCAGTGAGTCGTCAGGCTCTGGAAACACCATATATTTT,CAISESSGSGNTIYF
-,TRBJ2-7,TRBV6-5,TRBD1,TGTGCCAGCAGTTACGACCCGACAGGGATCGACGAGCAGTACTTC,CASSYDPTGIDEQYF
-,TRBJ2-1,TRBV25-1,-,TGTGCCACCGACTCCGGGAGCTCCTACAATGAGCAGTTCTTC,CATDSGSSYNEQFF
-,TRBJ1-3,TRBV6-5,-,TGTGCCAGCAGTAGGGAGCTCCTATCTGGAAACACCATATATTTT,CASSRELLSGNTIYF